The 16 T cell receptor beta chains listed next were all sequenced from one sample in a study of OX40 agonist ivuxolimab in advanced cancers. The protocol used for the library was the immunoSEQ multiplex PCR assay. TCRdb re-hosts the immuneACCESS table, in-frame sequences only. Its copies lack some clones; in the studies checked, an unresolved V gene accounts for under half of them, and the cause for the rest is not known. The sample yields some 83,000 clones; around 83% were counted once. In total, the top ten clones hold 6.5% of the sample. The sample consisted of CD4+ or CD8+ T cells sorted from blood, taken in a trial of the OX40 agonist ivuxolimab. Source of these receptors: an adult with an advanced solid tumor such as melanoma, head and neck, liver or kidney cancer.

The chain joins TRBV5-1 to TRBJ2-3, with 14 bases that match TRBD2. V was pared by 0 bases and J by 3 bases, with 3 bases of the junction left unmatched. This CDR3 region has 17 residues. Germline V gives CDR1 SGHRS, CDR2 YFSETQ. CDR3 sequence (DNA): TGCGCCAGCAGCTTGGGACTAGCGGGGGGGCTGACAGATACGCAGTATTTT. It is translated as CASSLGLAGGLTDTQYF.

The chain uses TRBV18 and TRBJ2-1; the D is unclear. In germline, CDR1 is KGHSH, CDR2 LQKENI. Trimming took 3 bases from V and 4 from J, leaving 16 bases between them. CDR3 length: 16 amino acids. The CDR3 sequence: CASSPATRAVYNEQFF. The CDR3 region has the DNA TGTGCCAGCTCACCGGCTACGCGAGCCGTTTACAATGAGCAGTTCTTC.

The chain has TRBV11-1 and TRBJ1-1; 9 positions agree with TRBD1. The length of the CDR3 is 14 residues. V lost 10 bases and J lost 2; bases outside the gene matches: 8. Germline V lookup: CDR1 SGHAT, CDR2 FQDESV (reference sequence). In DNA form, the CDR3 reads TGTGCCACCCAAAGGGGACAGGGAAACACTGAAGCTTTCTTT. It codes for CATQRGQGNTEAFF.

The gene calls are TRBV27 and TRBJ1-5; D remains ambiguous. The CDR3 has 15 amino acids. Per germline, CDR1 MNHEY and CDR2 SMNVEV (reference sequence). V was clipped by 4 bases and J by 0 bases, with 10 bases between them. This CDR3 is CASSSRGYSNQPQHF. DNA for the CDR3: TGTGCCAGCAGTTCCCGCGGCTATAGCAATCAGCCCCAGCATTTT.

CDR3 bases: TGTGCCAGCAGTTTATCGGTTAACAATGAGCAGTTCTTC. As protein: CASSLSVNNEQFF. The chain is built from TRBV27 and TRBJ2-1, with D hard to call. The CDR3 consists of 13 residues. The V end was cut by 0 bases, the J end by 5 bases, with 5 bases between. Germline V gives CDR1 MNHEY, CDR2 SMNVEV (reference sequence).

The CDR3 DNA sequence: TGTGCCAGCAGTGAAGTAAGGGATGGCTACACCTTC. Translation gives CASSEVRDGYTF. This chain links TRBV2 with TRBJ1-2; no definite D call. The CDR3 contains 12 residues. Trimming removed 1 base from V and 6 bases from J, with 6 bases in between. Germline CDR1 reads SNHLY; CDR2 reads FYNNEI.

This chain uses TRBV9 with TRBJ2-4, with 9 bases matching TRBD1. Germline-derived CDR1 and CDR2 are SGDLS and YYNGEE. The trim removed 3 bases at V and 8 bases at J, leaving 12 bases unmatched. The CDR3 loop spans 16 amino acids. The CDR3 reads CASSATYRGRSDIQYF. DNA of the CDR3: TGTGCCAGCAGCGCTACTTACAGGGGGCGCTCGGACATTCAGTACTTC.

The V and J genes are TRBV18 and TRBJ1-1; 7 bases map to TRBD1. The V gene's germline CDR1 is KGHSH and CDR2 LQKENI. J lost 4 bases, V lost 5 bases, and 4 bases had no gene match. This CDR3 comprises 13 residues. In DNA form, the CDR3 reads TGTGCCAGCTCATTAGACAGGGCCACTGAAGCTTTCTTT. Encoded protein: CASSLDRATEAFF.

V usage is TRBV2 and J usage is TRBJ2-3; TRBD1 agrees at 7 bases. This CDR3 is 14 amino acids long. CDR1 and CDR2 (germline): SNHLY, FYNNEI. The J segment lost 0 bases and the V segment lost 9 bases, leaving 6 bases of the junction unmatched. This CDR3 reads CASGDRQSTDTQYF. The CDR3 nucleotides read TGTGCCAGTGGGGACAGACAAAGCACAGATACGCAGTATTTT.

The chain is built from TRBV11-2 and TRBJ1-4, with a weak D call TRBD1 (5 bases). The germline V and J ends were trimmed by 8 bases and 4 bases, with 11 bases remaining between them. In germline, CDR1 is SGHAT, CDR2 FQNNGV. The CDR3 has 13 residues. The CDR3 DNA is TGTGCCAGCCGAGACAGAATTAATGAAAAACTGTTTTTT. As protein: CASRDRINEKLFF.

The J gene is TRBJ2-7, the V gene TRBV18; 11 nucleotides match TRBD2. CDR1 is KGHSH, CDR2 LQKENI, per germline. Trimming removed 3 bases from V and 6 bases from J; junction bases left unmatched: 10. The CDR3 has 16 residues. CDR3 region: CASSPVAGGLQGEQYF. As DNA, the CDR3 is TGTGCCAGCTCACCTGTAGCGGGAGGGCTACAGGGCGAGCAGTACTTC.

The chain carries TRBV7-2 and TRBJ2-1; unclear D gene. Trimming pared 5 bases from V and 2 bases from J, leaving 13 bases between. Germline assignment: CDR1 SGHTA and CDR2 FQGNSA. The CDR3 sequence is 15 residues long. The CDR3 protein is CASSPFEGPYNEQFF. The CDR3 DNA is TGTGCCAGCAGCCCCTTTGAAGGGCCCTACAATGAGCAGTTCTTC.

The chain has TRBV9 and TRBJ2-1; possibly TRBD1 or TRBD2 for D (6 bases each). CDR3 length: 15 amino acids. The germline gives CDR1 SGDLS, CDR2 YYNGEE. Trimming removed 3 bases at V and 2 bases at J, with 12 bases between. The CDR3: CASSGARGAYNEQFF. In nucleotides, the CDR3 is TGTGCCAGCAGCGGCGCTAGGGGGGCCTACAATGAGCAGTTCTTC.

This chain joins TRBV18 and TRBJ1-5, with TRBD1 as a possible D gene (5 bases). CDR3 length equals 17 residues. The V end was cut by 6 bases, the J end by 1 base, with 19 bases between. Germline values: CDR1 KGHSH, CDR2 LQKENI. The CDR3 loop reads CASSPDKGSSSNQPQHF. DNA of the CDR3: TGTGCCAGCTCCCCAGATAAGGGGAGCTCGAGCAATCAGCCCCAGCATTTT.

A single count supports this clone. The rearrangement uses TRBV7-2 and TRBJ2-5; tentative D call: TRBD2 (6 bases). Germline-derived CDR1 and CDR2 are SGHTA and FQGNSA. Trimming pared 4 bases from V and 4 bases from J, leaving 16 bases between. This CDR3 has 15 residues. The CDR3 spells CASSSRGLSGETQYF. CDR3 in DNA: TGTGCCAGCAGCTCCCGGGGACTCTCCGGAGAGACCCAGTACTTC. Full variable domain (remainder filled in from reference TRBV7-2 and TRBJ2-5): GAGVSQSPSNKVTEKGKDVELRCDPISGHTALYWYRQSLGQGLEFLIYFQGNSAPDKSGLPSDRFSAERTGGSVSTLTIQRTQQEDSAVYLCASSSRGLSGETQYFGPGTRLLVL.

This clone showed up just a few times. The V and J genes are TRBV5-4 and TRBJ1-2, with unresolved D. The CDR3 runs 15 residues. The V gene lost 1 base and the J gene lost 0 bases, with 10 bases spanning the gap. Germline CDR1 reads SGHNT; CDR2 reads YYREEE (reference sequence). The CDR3 nucleotides are TGTGCCAGCAGCTTGATTGGCCAAACTAACTATGGCTACACCTTC. As protein: CASSLIGQTNYGYTF.